This T cell receptor beta chain was profiled in a study of response to subunit inactivated influenza vaccine. Whole-study results and caveats: The authors suggested that every seasonal influenza vaccination recruits few new T cells.

The CDR3 is made up of 19 amino acids. V was clipped by 3 bases and J by 4 bases; unmatched bases: 16. Germline V gene sequence: CDR1 LGHDT, CDR2 YNNKEL (reference sequence). This clonotype was counted at least ten times. Its matching antigen is unknown. TCRdb reprocessed the RT-PCR reads with MiXCR, giving one entry per CDR3 protein. The sample lists 400,000 to 650,000 distinct CDR3 sequences; around 7.9% were seen once. This material consisted of PBMCs from blood, taken around 25 months after vaccination. J is TRBJ2-2 and V is TRBV3-1, with 8 bases fitting TRBD1. The receptor was isolated from a man aged 45-69 years who received an inactivated influenza vaccine. The CDR3 protein is CASSQFRHPRGRVTGELFF. The DNA of the CDR3 is TGTGCCAGCAGCCAGTTCAGACACCCCAGGGGGCGAGTCACCGGGGAGCTGTTTTTT.